This paragraph reports one TCR beta chain. Its antigen remains undetermined. The read ends 3 residues before the CDR3 terminus; that terminus is restored from the germline J gene. The data are from a study of T cells in women clearing cervical HPV infection (dated by TCRdb to the late 2010s). About the study as a whole: Cases were about two dozen women with histologically confirmed HPV16-related CIN3 or worse, including a couple of invasive cancers. Cases and controls were matched on age within five years and on year of sample collection. An exploratory proof-of-principle case-control study, nested within the Guanacaste HPV Natural History Study in Costa Rica, was conducted to compare TCR repertoires across cervical HPV16 outcomes. Since HLA typing was available for only a few women, HLA type could not be ruled out as a confounder. Five blinded duplicates per group were added as quality controls, giving around 60 samples: 50 or so participants and some ten replicates. Among cases, blood sampling occurred a median of 149 days after lesion detection, with an interquartile range of about 85 to 200 days. The roughly 23 controls were women who cleared a single incident HPV16 infection within 12 months without developing precancer or cancer. Cases had a median age of 34 years and controls had a median age of around 41, with no significant differences in baseline characteristics. In the parent cohort, 10,049 women aged 18 or older were enrolled in Guanacaste, Costa Rica, during 1993 to 1994 and then followed for approximately 7 years. Case blood was taken at the visit when the lesion was first identified, whereas control blood was taken when infection was no longer detected.

Using the immunoSEQ assay, multiplex PCR amplified TCR beta CDR3 regions from an average of about 1,200 ng of genomic DNA per sample. Primer bias was corrected in the assay by using a complete synthetic TCR repertoire to establish an amplification baseline. The amplicons were sequenced on the Illumina platform. From the authors' description of their analysis: Sequences were error-corrected by clustering with frequency ratios and a modified nearest-neighbor algorithm and were then analyzed in the immunoSEQ Analyzer with IMGT gene definitions. TCR richness and evenness were averaged over 20 rarefaction repeats at each rarefaction depth, excluding samples with fewer sequences than the depth. Relative abundances of V, D and J genes were compared between groups using Wilcoxon rank sum tests, with FDR correction applied. Blinded duplicates gave an intraclass correlation of about 96% for TCR richness and an average of approximately 83% across 70 or so gene segments. TCRdb carries this immuneACCESS record with in-frame sequences only. Its versions omit some clonotypes, under half of them owing to an unresolved V gene in the studies checked, with the rest unexplained. That table supplies the V and J calls and clone size; D and trimming were determined from the DNA. The sample's table lists a count of tens of thousands of clones. Of the sample, 2% to 3% falls within the top ten clones.

General conclusions and limits of the study: By combining richness with V gene abundances, random forest classifiers separated cases from controls with an estimated AUC of about 0.86. TCR repertoire richness was significantly higher in CIN3+ cases than in controls across sequencing depths, while evenness did not differ. Because the number of T cells per sample was unknown, the richness differences could reflect varying T-cell content rather than repertoire biology. Whether associations preceded infection or resulted from infection could not be shown with the cross-sectional design, and effector/memory subsets and HPV-specific T cells were not isolated. TRBV6-7 relative abundance was lower in cases than in controls (roughly 0.12% versus 0.17%; Bonferroni P = 0.0008).

Trimming at the junction amounts to 6 bases on V and 4 bases on J, and the germline ends lie 19 bases apart. The CDR3 contains 15 residues, cysteine and phenylalanine counted. The CDR3 was read in part: 36 bases, with the frame set at base 1. From the germline V gene (reference sequence), CDR1 is LNHDA and CDR2 is SQIVND. Every participant had a single incident cervical HPV16 infection, and women with prevalent HPV16 infections were excluded. Cervical HPV DNA was detected with MY09/MY11 PCR, and genotyping was done by dot-blot hybridization. Roughly 15 mL of heparinized blood were centrifuged, and the buffy coat was split into aliquots, frozen at -30 degrees C, and then kept at -80 degrees C. QIAGEN kits were used to extract genomic DNA from buffy coat specimens.

Recombination connected TRBV19 to TRBJ2-7; the D segment could be TRBD2, given 7 matching bases. This sequence was found in a woman between 18 and 70 years old with a cervical HPV16 infection that either progressed to CIN3+ or cleared (not recorded which). Sequenced material: blood buffy coat. The part of the CDR3 DNA that was read is TGTGCCAGTAGGCGCGGGGGCAGAGGTTCGTACGAG. This is translated as CASRRGGRGSYE. The complete CDR3 protein is CASRRGGRGSYEQYF.